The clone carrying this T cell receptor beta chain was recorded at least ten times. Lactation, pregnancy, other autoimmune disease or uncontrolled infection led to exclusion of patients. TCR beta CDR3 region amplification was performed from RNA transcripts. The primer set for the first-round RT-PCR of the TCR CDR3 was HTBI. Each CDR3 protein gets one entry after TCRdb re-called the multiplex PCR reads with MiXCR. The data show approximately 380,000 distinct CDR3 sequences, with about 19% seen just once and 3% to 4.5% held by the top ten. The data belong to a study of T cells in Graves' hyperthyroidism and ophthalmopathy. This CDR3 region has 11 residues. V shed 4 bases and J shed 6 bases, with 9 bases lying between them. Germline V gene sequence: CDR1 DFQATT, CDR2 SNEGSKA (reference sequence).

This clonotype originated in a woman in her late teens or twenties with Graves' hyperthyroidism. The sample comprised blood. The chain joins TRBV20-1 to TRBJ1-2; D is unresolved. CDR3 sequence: CSATPDHGYTF. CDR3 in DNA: TGCAGTGCTACACCAGACCATGGCTACACCTTC.